These 27 T cell receptor beta chains were sequenced from one sample in a study of beta chain features in type 1 diabetes. Isolated RNA was reverse transcribed in full, so expressed TCRB transcripts were sequenced. This table comes from immunoSEQ multiplex PCR, and its TCRdb copy is limited to in-frame clones, with some not included. The sample has 160,000 or so clones; 7.5% to 9.5% are singletons. The sequencing sample was made of central memory CD4+ T cells from blood. The source of these receptors is a woman aged 18-29 years in good health.

The chain employs TRBV30 and TRBJ2-7; a possible D gene is TRBD1 (5 bases). Between the trimmed V and J ends, which lost 1 base and 6 bases, there was a span of 10 bases. The germline V gene has CDR1 GTSNPN and CDR2 SVGIG (reference sequence). The CDR3 contains 12 residues. The CDR3 loop reads CAWSAQGFEQYF. For the CDR3, the DNA is TGTGCCTGGAGTGCTCAGGGATTCGAGCAGTACTTC.

This clone was observed a few times. V usage is TRBV4-1 and J usage is TRBJ2-7; a weak D match, TRBD2 (5 bases). V was trimmed by 1 base and J by 5 bases, leaving 9 bases between them. Germline V gives CDR1 MGHRA, CDR2 YSYEKL. The CDR3 spans 13 residues. The CDR3 sequence: CASSQVLANEQYF. CDR3 sequence (DNA): TGCGCCAGCAGCCAAGTCCTAGCAAACGAGCAGTACTTC.

This clone occurred a few times. V and J are TRBV5-1 and TRBJ2-1; 10 bases agree with TRBD2. The CDR3 sequence is 16 residues long. CDR1 is SGHRS and CDR2 is YFSETQ in the germline V gene. The J segment lost 3 bases and the V segment lost 3 bases, leaving 6 bases of the junction unmatched. CDR3 DNA sequence: TGCGCCAGCAGCTCTAGCGGGAGAGTTATCTACAATGAGCAGTTCTTC. Amino acids: CASSSSGRVIYNEQFF.

This clone turned up a few times. This chain connects TRBV14 to TRBJ2-2; 7 bases align to TRBD1. This CDR3 has 16 amino acids. The V gene's germline CDR1 is SGHDN and CDR2 FVKESK. The ends lost 4 bases at V and 4 bases at J; junction bases unmatched: 9. CDR3 sequence (DNA): TGTGCCAGCAGCCTCCTAAGACAGGGTGCCACCGGGGAGCTGTTTTTT. Its translation is CASSLLRQGATGELFF.

The chain links TRBV7-2 to TRBJ2-3; TRBD2 aligns across 10 bases. This CDR3 spans 14 amino acids. Germline trimming cut 5 bases from V and 6 bases from J; bases unmatched to any gene: 5. Germline CDR1 reads SGHTA; CDR2 reads FQGNSA. The CDR3 protein is CASSTGLAADTQYF. The CDR3 DNA reads as TGTGCCAGCAGCACCGGACTAGCGGCGGATACGCAGTATTTT.

V is TRBV7-2 and J is TRBJ2-5; TRBD1 aligns across 7 bases. Germline lookup yields CDR1 SGHTA and CDR2 FQGNSA. The CDR3 length is 17 residues. The ends lost 1 base at V and 5 bases at J; junction bases unmatched: 13. This chain's CDR3 is CASSLELNRGGLETQYF. As DNA, the CDR3 is TGTGCCAGCAGCTTAGAACTAAACAGGGGCGGTTTGGAGACCCAGTACTTC.

The genes are TRBV2 and TRBJ2-5, with TRBD2 matching over 8 bases. CDR1 SNHLY and CDR2 FYNNEI come from the germline V gene. The CDR3 length is 14 residues. The trim removed 2 bases at V and 5 bases at J, leaving 4 bases unmatched. The CDR3 loop reads CASSENGGEETQYF. CDR3 DNA: TGTGCCAGCAGTGAAAACGGGGGGGAGGAGACCCAGTACTTC.

This clone was observed a handful of times. V is TRBV5-1 and J is TRBJ2-7; tentative D call: TRBD2 (6 bases). The V end lost 4 bases, the J end lost 7 bases, and 12 bases lay between the germline ends. Germline V gene lookup returns CDR1 SGHRS and CDR2 YFSETQ. The CDR3 extends over 12 amino acids. CDR3 in amino acids: CASSPTGGEQYF. The CDR3 DNA reads as TGCGCCAGCAGCCCCACTGGGGGGGAGCAGTACTTC.

J is TRBJ1-2 and V is TRBV4-2, with a weak D call TRBD1 (5 bases). Germline CDR1 reads LGHNA; CDR2 reads YNFKEQ. CDR3 size: 16 residues. The V end lost 1 base, the J end lost 3 bases, and 15 bases lay between the germline ends. The CDR3 coding sequence is TGTGCCAGCAGCCAAGGGGGGAGGGGTGGCGACTATGGCTACACCTTC. The encoded protein is CASSQGGRGGDYGYTF.

This clone was seen more than once but under ten times. J is TRBJ2-2 and V is TRBV6-1, with D perhaps matching TRBD1 (5 bases). Looked up from germline, CDR1 is MNHNS and CDR2 is SASEGT. This CDR3 has 13 amino acids. The V end was cut by 3 bases, the J end by 12 bases, with 14 bases between. For the CDR3, the DNA is TGTGCCAGCAGTGATCTGGGGCCCCGAAAGCTGTTTTTT. Residues: CASSDLGPRKLFF.

The chain combines TRBV4-1 with TRBJ2-5; 7 bases map to TRBD2. V was clipped by 4 bases and J by 0 bases; unmatched bases: 2. The CDR3 extends over 14 amino acids. Germline values: CDR1 MGHRA, CDR2 YSYEKL. CDR3 protein: CASSRGGNQETQYF. The CDR3 region has the DNA TGCGCCAGCAGCCGGGGGGGGAACCAAGAGACCCAGTACTTC.

This clone was counted only a few times. The V gene is TRBV5-1, the J gene TRBJ2-7; 12 nucleotides line up with TRBD2. There are 15 residues in the CDR3. CDR1 SGHRS and CDR2 YFSETQ come from the germline V gene. Trimming took 5 bases from V and 3 from J; bases not matched to a gene: 6. DNA for the CDR3: TGCGCCAGCAGTGAGACTAGCGGGAGTAACTACGAGCAGTACTTC. It yields the protein CASSETSGSNYEQYF.

In this sample, this clone turned up many times. The chain carries TRBV18 and TRBJ2-7; TRBD2 is a possible D gene (5 bases). V was trimmed by 4 bases and J by 3 bases, leaving 13 bases between them. This CDR3 is 14 amino acids long. The germline CDR1 and CDR2 sequences are KGHSH and LQKENI. CDR3 DNA sequence: TGTGCCAGCTCACGAACGGAAGGGAGCTACGAGCAGTACTTC. Residues: CASSRTEGSYEQYF.

A few counts support this clone. This chain connects TRBV19 to TRBJ2-3; unclear D gene. V lost 5 bases and J lost 4, with 16 bases in between. Germline CDR1 is LNHDA and CDR2 is SQIVND (reference sequence). This CDR3 has 15 amino acids. The CDR3 reads CASSPRSRGSDTQYF. Here the CDR3 DNA reads TGTGCCAGTAGTCCCCGATCTAGAGGCTCAGATACGCAGTATTTT.

This clone appeared once. V usage is TRBV6-1 and J usage is TRBJ2-7; 7 bases map to TRBD2. Germline V gene lookup returns CDR1 MNHNS and CDR2 SASEGT. CDR3 length: 15 amino acids. J lost 3 bases, V lost 8 bases, and 13 bases had no gene match. CDR3 DNA: TGTGCCAGCCGACTGATGGGGGGGTCCTTCTACGAGCAGTACTTC. Translated: CASRLMGGSFYEQYF.

With regard to this clone: At one end the junction does not follow the germline gene, possibly because of a read error. This rearrangement joins TRBV29-1 to TRBJ1-1, with 7 nucleotides matching TRBD1. The germline gives CDR1 SQVTM, CDR2 ANQGSEA. The CDR3 spans 15 residues. The DNA of the CDR3 is TGCAGCGTTGCTGCCAATACAGGGGTGAAAACTGAAGCTTTCTTT. It codes for CSVAANTGVKTEAFF.

The chain couples TRBV18 to TRBJ1-1; a weak D match, TRBD1 (6 bases). Germline CDR1 and CDR2: KGHSH and LQKENI. Trimming removed 4 bases at V and 7 bases at J, with 10 bases between. The CDR3 totals 12 residues. The CDR3 is CASSLGQSEAFF. CDR3 bases: TGTGCCAGCTCACTAGGACAGAGTGAAGCTTTCTTT.

In its sample, this clone was seen a few times. The chain employs TRBV4-1 and TRBJ2-3; unclear D gene. Looked up from germline, CDR1 is MGHRA and CDR2 is YSYEKL. V shed 0 bases and J shed 5 bases, with 9 bases lying between them. The CDR3 loop spans 14 amino acids. CDR3 sequence: CASSQDLSGDTQYF. CDR3 coding DNA: TGCGCCAGCAGCCAAGATTTATCCGGAGATACGCAGTATTTT.

The gene calls are TRBV9 and TRBJ1-1, with 7 bases that match TRBD1. CDR3 length: 15 amino acids. The germline V gene encodes CDR1 SGDLS and CDR2 YYNGEE. V shed 4 bases, J shed 1 base, and the junction held 7 bases outside the gene matches. This CDR3 reads CASSSTGQPNTEAFF. CDR3 nucleotides: TGTGCCAGCAGCTCCACGGGACAGCCGAACACTGAAGCTTTCTTT.

V usage is TRBV4-1 and J usage is TRBJ2-6, with 13 bases lining up with TRBD2. The V gene end was trimmed by 4 bases and the J gene end by 0 bases; junction bases not matched to a gene: 3. CDR3 length: 18 residues. Germline V gene sequence: CDR1 MGHRA, CDR2 YSYEKL. The CDR3 sequence: CASSRGLAGTSGANVLTF. The DNA of the CDR3 is TGCGCCAGCAGCCGGGGACTAGCGGGAACCTCTGGGGCCAACGTCCTGACTTTC.

In this sample, this clone turned up a few times. The same CDR3 also results from other DNA sequences found in this sample. CDR3 bases: TGTGCCAGCAGCGTAGGACTTACCACAGATACGCAGTATTTT. Translating it yields CASSVGLTTDTQYF. The V call is TRBV9, the J call TRBJ2-3; the D is unclear. The CDR3 length is 14 residues. V dropped 0 bases and J dropped 2 bases, with 7 bases sitting between them. The germline CDR1 and CDR2 sequences are SGDLS and YYNGEE. Supplemented by reference TRBV9 and TRBJ2-3, the full variable domain reads DSGVTQTPKHLITATGQRVTLRCSPRSGDLSVYWYQQSLDQGLQFLIQYYNGEERAKGNILERFSAQQFPDLHSELNLSSLELGDSALYFCASSVGLTTDTQYFGPGTRLTVL.

The V and J genes are TRBV4-1 and TRBJ2-5; a possible D gene is TRBD2 (6 bases). The CDR3 has 17 amino acids. V was cut by 0 bases and J by 7 bases, with 21 bases left in between. Germline V CDR1 and CDR2: MGHRA, YSYEKL. CDR3 region: CASSQEGASAYGGTQYF. The CDR3 nucleotides read TGCGCCAGCAGCCAAGAAGGTGCTAGCGCTTACGGGGGGACCCAGTACTTC.

This rearrangement joins TRBV5-1 to TRBJ1-2, with 7 bases identical to TRBD1. Unmatched junction bases numbered 12, after V lost 5 bases and J lost 5 bases. This CDR3 is built from 15 residues. The germline V gene encodes CDR1 SGHRS and CDR2 YFSETQ. The CDR3 DNA reads TGCGCCAGCAGTTTGACGACCGGGACAGCTTATGGCTACACCTTC. It translates to CASSLTTGTAYGYTF.

This clone was seen a few times. This sequence joins TRBV18 and TRBJ1-4; maybe TRBD1 (5 bases). V gave up 6 bases and J gave up 5 bases, with 10 bases separating them. This CDR3 region has 13 residues. Germline CDR1 reads KGHSH; CDR2 reads LQKENI. The DNA of the CDR3 is TGTGCCAGCTCCCGGGGGACGAATGAAAAACTGTTTTTT. It codes for CASSRGTNEKLFF.

The V and J genes are TRBV7-3 and TRBJ2-3; tentative D call: TRBD2 (5 bases). Germline assignment: CDR1 SGHTA and CDR2 FQGTGA. This CDR3 is built from 14 residues. The V gene lost 5 bases and the J gene lost 0 bases, with 9 bases spanning the gap. This CDR3 is CASSPGESTDTQYF. The CDR3 DNA reads as TGTGCCAGCAGCCCCGGGGAGAGCACAGATACGCAGTATTTT.

This clone was counted a few times. The rearrangement joins TRBV27 to TRBJ2-1; the match to TRBD2 covers 13 bases. The CDR3 sequence is 15 residues long. The V and J ends lost 6 bases and 7 bases, in that order; junction bases with no gene match: 6. Germline CDR1 MNHEY, CDR2 SMNVEV (reference sequence). The CDR3 spells CASRGLAGVKNEQFF. The CDR3 coding sequence is TGTGCCAGCAGAGGACTAGCGGGAGTGAAAAATGAGCAGTTCTTC.

The chain couples TRBV5-4 to TRBJ1-4; maybe TRBD1 (5 bases). The ends were cut back, 8 bases at V and 8 bases at J, with 16 bases in the middle. Germline CDR1 and CDR2: SGHNT and YYREEE (reference sequence). The CDR3 consists of 13 residues. CDR3 amino acids: CASQGTPAEKLFF. The CDR3 DNA is TGTGCCAGTCAGGGTACTCCGGCGGAAAAACTGTTTTTT.